This section outlines one T cell receptor (beta chain) sequence together with its context. Per the germline V gene, CDR1 is SGHTA and CDR2 is FQGTGA. The CDR3 loop spans 10 amino acids. Trimming removed 1 base at V and 6 bases at J, with 1 base between. The sample originates from a study of CD8+ T cells in alopecia areata. Reverse transcription of extracted RNA yielded cDNA, which provided the sequencing template. Only in-frame clones appear in the TCRdb table, and some are missing; sequencing was by immunoSEQ multiplex PCR. Found here are over 150,000 clones, roughly 63% of them singletons; the top ten hold around 1.6%.

This clonotype originated in a human donor with alopecia areata. This chain links TRBV7-3 with TRBJ2-7; D ambiguous. Sequencing used CD4+ T cells sorted from blood, obtained at week 0. The CDR3 DNA sequence: TGTGCCAGCAGCTTAAGCGAGCAGTACTTC. Protein: CASSLSEQYF.